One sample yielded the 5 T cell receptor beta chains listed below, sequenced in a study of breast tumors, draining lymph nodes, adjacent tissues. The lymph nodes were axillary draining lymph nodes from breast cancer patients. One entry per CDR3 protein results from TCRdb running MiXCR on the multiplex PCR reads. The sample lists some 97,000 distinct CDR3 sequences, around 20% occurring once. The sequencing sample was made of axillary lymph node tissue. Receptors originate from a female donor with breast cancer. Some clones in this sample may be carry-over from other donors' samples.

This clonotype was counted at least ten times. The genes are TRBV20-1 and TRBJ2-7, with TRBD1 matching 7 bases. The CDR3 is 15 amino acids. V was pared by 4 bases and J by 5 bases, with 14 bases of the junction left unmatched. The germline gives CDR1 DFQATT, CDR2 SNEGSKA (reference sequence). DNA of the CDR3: TGCAGTGCTAAGGAATTGACAGGGTATGTCCACGAGCAGTACTTC. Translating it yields CSAKELTGYVHEQYF.

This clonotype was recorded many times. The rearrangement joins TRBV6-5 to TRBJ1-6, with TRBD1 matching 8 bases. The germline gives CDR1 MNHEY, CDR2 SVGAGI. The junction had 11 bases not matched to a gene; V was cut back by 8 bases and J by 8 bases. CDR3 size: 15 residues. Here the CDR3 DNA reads TGTGCCAGCGGAACAGGGGGTGCAGGTTATTCACCCCTCCACTTT. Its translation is CASGTGGAGYSPLHF.

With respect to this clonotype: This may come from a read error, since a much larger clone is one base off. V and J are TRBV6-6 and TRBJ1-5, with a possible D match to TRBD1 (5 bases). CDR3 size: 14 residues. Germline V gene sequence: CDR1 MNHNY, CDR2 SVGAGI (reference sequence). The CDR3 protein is CVSSTDRGNQPQHF. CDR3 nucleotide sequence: TGTGTCAGCAGTACCGACAGAGGCAATCAGCCCCAGCATTTT.

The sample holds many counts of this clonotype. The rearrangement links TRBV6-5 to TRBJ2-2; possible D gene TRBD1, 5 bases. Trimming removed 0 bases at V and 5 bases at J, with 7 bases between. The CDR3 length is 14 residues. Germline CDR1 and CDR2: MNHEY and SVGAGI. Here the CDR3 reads CASSYSPGTGELFF. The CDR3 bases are TGTGCCAGCAGTTACTCCCCAGGGACCGGGGAGCTGTTTTTT.

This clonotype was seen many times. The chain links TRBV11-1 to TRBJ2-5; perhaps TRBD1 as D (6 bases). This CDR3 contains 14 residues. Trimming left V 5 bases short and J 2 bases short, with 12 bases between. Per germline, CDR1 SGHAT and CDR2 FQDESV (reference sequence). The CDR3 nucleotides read TGTGCCAGCAGCCCGCGGACAGTACAAGAGACCCAGTACTTC. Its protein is CASSPRTVQETQYF.